These T cell receptor beta chains were read from a single sample in a study of blood T cell repertoires in COVID-19. Here immunoSEQ multiplex PCR was the method, and the copy in TCRdb shows in-frame clones only, minus some. In the table there are tens of thousands of clones, about 86% of which are singletons. Sequenced sample: peripheral blood. These receptors originate from a man of 80 years or more in a cohort sampled during active COVID-19. Each CDR3 is given with its conserved first and last residue. D genes are given only for firm matches. Clone sizes are given selectively: once, few, many, or a class where the clone is expanded.

cdr3_nt: TGTGCCATCAGTGAGTCCGCGGCAGGGGGAGGCGAAAAACTGTTTTTT
cdr3_aa: CAISESAAGGGEKLFF
clone_size: -
j_call: TRBJ1-4
v_call: TRBV10-3
d_call: TRBD1

cdr3_nt: TGTGCCAGCAGCGTAGCTCCCAGTTCCTACAATGAGCAGTTCTTC
cdr3_aa: CASSVAPSSYNEQFF
clone_size: -
j_call: TRBJ2-1
v_call: TRBV9
d_call: -

cdr3_nt: TGTGCCAGCAGTTGGGGCAGGGTTCCAGATACGCAGTATTTT
cdr3_aa: CASSWGRVPDTQYF
clone_size: -
j_call: TRBJ2-3
v_call: TRBV6-5
d_call: -

cdr3_nt: TGTGCCAGCAGCTTAGTGGGACTAGCGGGGTTGTATGAGCAGTTCTTC
cdr3_aa: CASSLVGLAGLYEQFF
clone_size: -
j_call: TRBJ2-1
v_call: TRBV11-2
d_call: TRBD2

cdr3_nt: TGTGCCAGCTCACCGGGGGCTGTTAATGAAAAACTGTTTTTT
cdr3_aa: CASSPGAVNEKLFF
clone_size: -
j_call: TRBJ1-4
v_call: TRBV18
d_call: -

cdr3_nt: TGTGCCAGCAGCCCAGGTTATAACAGGGTAGGCGGCTACACCTTC
cdr3_aa: CASSPGYNRVGGYTF
clone_size: -
j_call: TRBJ1-2
v_call: TRBV3-1/TRBV3-2
d_call: -

cdr3_nt: TGCAGCGTTGCCCTGGGACAGGACTATGGCTACACCTTC
cdr3_aa: CSVALGQDYGYTF
clone_size: -
j_call: TRBJ1-2
v_call: TRBV29-1
d_call: TRBD1

cdr3_nt: TGTGCCAGCAGCACCAGGACTCCCTCCTCTGGGGCCAACGTCCTGACTTTC
cdr3_aa: CASSTRTPSSGANVLTF
clone_size: -
j_call: TRBJ2-6
v_call: TRBV5-4
d_call: -

cdr3_nt: TGCAGTGCTGGGTCGGGGAATACGCAGTATTTT
cdr3_aa: CSAGSGNTQYF
clone_size: -
j_call: TRBJ2-3
v_call: TRBV20-1
d_call: -

cdr3_nt: TGTGCCAGCAGTTACGAGGGCGATGAGCAGTTCTTC
cdr3_aa: CASSYEGDEQFF
clone_size: once
j_call: TRBJ2-1
v_call: TRBV6-6
d_call: -

cdr3_nt: TGTGCCAGCAGCCTCCTCTGGGGACAGGAAAACAATGAGCAGTTCTTC
cdr3_aa: CASSLLWGQENNEQFF
clone_size: few
j_call: TRBJ2-1
v_call: TRBV4-2
d_call: TRBD1

cdr3_nt: TGTGCCATCAGCCCCCCAGGGGGCTCCCACGAGCAGTACTTC
cdr3_aa: CAISPPGGSHEQYF
clone_size: -
j_call: TRBJ2-7
v_call: TRBV10-3
d_call: TRBD1

cdr3_nt: TGTGCCAGCGGCAACCCCGACCGGCCCGCGGCAGATACGCAGTATTTT
cdr3_aa: CASGNPDRPAADTQYF
clone_size: -
j_call: TRBJ2-3
v_call: TRBV11-2
d_call: -

cdr3_nt: TGCGCCAGCAGCCAAGGGGGCAGATGGGGCTACACCTTC
cdr3_aa: CASSQGGRWGYTF
clone_size: -
j_call: TRBJ1-2
v_call: TRBV4-1
d_call: -

cdr3_nt: TGTGCCAGCAGGAAGGGACTAATTGATACGCAGTATTTT
cdr3_aa: CASRKGLIDTQYF
clone_size: once
j_call: TRBJ2-3
v_call: TRBV6-5
d_call: TRBD2

cdr3_nt: TGCAGCGTTTGGGGGAGCGTAGCGGGGAACACAGATACGCAGTATTTT
cdr3_aa: CSVWGSVAGNTDTQYF
clone_size: -
j_call: TRBJ2-3
v_call: TRBV29-1
d_call: TRBD2